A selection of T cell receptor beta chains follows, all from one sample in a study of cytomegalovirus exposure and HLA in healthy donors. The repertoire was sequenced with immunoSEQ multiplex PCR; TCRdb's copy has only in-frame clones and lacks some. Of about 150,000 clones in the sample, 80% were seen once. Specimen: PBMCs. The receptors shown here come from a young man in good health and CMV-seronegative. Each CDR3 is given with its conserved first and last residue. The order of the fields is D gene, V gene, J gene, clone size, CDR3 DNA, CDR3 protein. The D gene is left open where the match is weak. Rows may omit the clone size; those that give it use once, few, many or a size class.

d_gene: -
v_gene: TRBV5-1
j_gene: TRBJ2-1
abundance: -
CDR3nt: TGCGCCAGCAGCTTTAATGGGAGGGGGTACTACAATGAGCAGTTCTTC
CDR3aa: CASSFNGRGYYNEQFF

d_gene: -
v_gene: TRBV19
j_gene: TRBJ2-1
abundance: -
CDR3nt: TGTGCCAGTAGTATTTCCGGGAGTCGGTACAATGAGCAGTTCTTC
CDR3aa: CASSISGSRYNEQFF

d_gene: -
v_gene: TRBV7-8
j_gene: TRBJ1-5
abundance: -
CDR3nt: TGTGCCAGCAGCTTAGTCTTACAGGGAGGCAATCAGCCCCAGCATTTT
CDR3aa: CASSLVLQGGNQPQHF

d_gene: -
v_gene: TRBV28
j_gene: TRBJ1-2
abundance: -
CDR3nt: TGTGCCACCCGAAGTTTGAGGGGCTACACCTTC
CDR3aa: CATRSLRGYTF

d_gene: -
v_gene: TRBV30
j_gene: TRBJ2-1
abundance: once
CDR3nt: TGTGCCTGGAGTTCCCTGACTAGCTCCTACAATGAGCAGTTCTTC
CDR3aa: CAWSSLTSSYNEQFF

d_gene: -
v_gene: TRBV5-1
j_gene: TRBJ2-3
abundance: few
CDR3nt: TGCGCCAGCAGGACTGCTGGGAGCGTCGGTACGCAGTATTTT
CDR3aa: CASRTAGSVGTQYF

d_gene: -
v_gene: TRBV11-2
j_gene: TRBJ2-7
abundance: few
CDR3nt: TGTGCCAGCAGCTTAGGGGACACCGCCTACGAGCAGTACTTC
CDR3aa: CASSLGDTAYEQYF

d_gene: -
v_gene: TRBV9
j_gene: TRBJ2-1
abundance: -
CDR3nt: TGTGCCAGCAGCGTATCAGGCTCCTACAATGAGCAGTTCTTC
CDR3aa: CASSVSGSYNEQFF

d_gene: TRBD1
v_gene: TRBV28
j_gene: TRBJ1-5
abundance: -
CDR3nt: TGTGCCAGCAGTCCTTGGACAGGGGGCTCACCGGATCAGCCCCAGCATTTT
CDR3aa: CASSPWTGGSPDQPQHF

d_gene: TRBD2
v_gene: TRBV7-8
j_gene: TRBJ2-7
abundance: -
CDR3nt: TGTGCCAGCAGCTTAGCGCTAGCGGGGGCCTACGAGCAGTACTTC
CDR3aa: CASSLALAGAYEQYF

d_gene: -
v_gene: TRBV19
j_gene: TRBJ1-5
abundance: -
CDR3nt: TGTGCCAGTAGTATAGGGCACAGGAGCAATCAGCCCCAGCATTTT
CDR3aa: CASSIGHRSNQPQHF

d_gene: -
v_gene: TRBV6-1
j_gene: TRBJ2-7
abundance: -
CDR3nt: TGTGCCAGCTCGAAGGGTGCGGGGACCTACGAGCAGTACTTC
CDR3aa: CASSKGAGTYEQYF

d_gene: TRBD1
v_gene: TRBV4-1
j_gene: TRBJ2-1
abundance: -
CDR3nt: TGCGCCAGCAGCCGGGGGACAGGGACCTACAATGAGCAGTTCTTC
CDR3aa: CASSRGTGTYNEQFF

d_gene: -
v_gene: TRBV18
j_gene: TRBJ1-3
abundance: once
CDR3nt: TGTGCCAGCTCACTAACAGGGACTGGAAACACCATATATTTT
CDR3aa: CASSLTGTGNTIYF

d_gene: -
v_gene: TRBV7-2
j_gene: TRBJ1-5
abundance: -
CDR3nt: TGTGCCAGCAGTCTTTACAATCAGCCCCAGCATTTT
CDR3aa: CASSLYNQPQHF

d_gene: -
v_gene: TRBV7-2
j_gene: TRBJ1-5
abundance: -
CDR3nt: TGTGCCAGCAGCTTAAGTCCAGGGCCCCAGCATTTT
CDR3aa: CASSLSPGPQHF

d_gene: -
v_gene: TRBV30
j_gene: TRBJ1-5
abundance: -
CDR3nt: TGTGCCTGGAGTGTAAGGGTCGGGGATCAGCCCCAGCATTTT
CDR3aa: CAWSVRVGDQPQHF

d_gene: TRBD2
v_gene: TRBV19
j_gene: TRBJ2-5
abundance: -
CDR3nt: TGTGCCAGTAGTATAGATTCCGGGACTAGCCTGGAGACCCAGTACTTC
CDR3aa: CASSIDSGTSLETQYF

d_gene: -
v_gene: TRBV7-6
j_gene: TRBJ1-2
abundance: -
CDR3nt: TGTGCCAGCAGCTTATTTGGGGGGGATCCCTCCTATGGCTACACCTTC
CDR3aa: CASSLFGGDPSYGYTF

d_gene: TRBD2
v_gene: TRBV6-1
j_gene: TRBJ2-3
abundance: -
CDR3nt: TGTGCCAGCAGCAGCGGGAGGCACACAGATACGCAGTATTTT
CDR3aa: CASSSGRHTDTQYF

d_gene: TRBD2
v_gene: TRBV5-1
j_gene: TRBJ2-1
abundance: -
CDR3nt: TGCGCCAGCAGCTTGGCCAAACTAGCGAACTCCTACAATGAGCAGTTCTTC
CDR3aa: CASSLAKLANSYNEQFF

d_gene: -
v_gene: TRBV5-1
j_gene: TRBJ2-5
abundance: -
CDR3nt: TGCGCCAGCAGCTTTGGGAGGCGGGATGGAGGGTTCCAAGAGACCCAGTACTTC
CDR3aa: CASSFGRRDGGFQETQYF

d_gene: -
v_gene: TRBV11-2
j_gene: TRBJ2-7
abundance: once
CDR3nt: TGTGCCAGCTCCCCCTCCGGACTCCTTATGGACGAGCAGTACTTC
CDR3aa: CASSPSGLLMDEQYF

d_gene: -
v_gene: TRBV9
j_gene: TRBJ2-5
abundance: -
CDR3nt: TGTGCCAGCAGCCGATCTAGCAGAAAAGAGACCCAGTACTTC
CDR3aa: CASSRSSRKETQYF

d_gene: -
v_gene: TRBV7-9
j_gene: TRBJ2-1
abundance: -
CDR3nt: TGTGCCAGCAGCAAGCGGGCCCAATCTTACAATGAGCAGTTCTTC
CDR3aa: CASSKRAQSYNEQFF

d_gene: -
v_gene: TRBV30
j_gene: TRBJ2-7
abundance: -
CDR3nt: TGTGCCTGGAGGCGAGGCGGGACCTCCTACGAGCAGTACTTC
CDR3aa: CAWRRGGTSYEQYF

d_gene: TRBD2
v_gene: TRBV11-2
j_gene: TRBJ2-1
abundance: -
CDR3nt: TGTGCCAGCAGCTTCGGACAGTTGGACGGGAGGGCCGTTGATGAGCAGTTCTTC
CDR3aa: CASSFGQLDGRAVDEQFF

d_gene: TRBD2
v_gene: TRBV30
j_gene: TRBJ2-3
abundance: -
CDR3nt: TGTGCCTGGAGTCCTGGACTTAGCGGGAGAACAGATACGCAGTATTTT
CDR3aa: CAWSPGLSGRTDTQYF

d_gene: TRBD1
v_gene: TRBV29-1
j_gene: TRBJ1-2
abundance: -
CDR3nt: TGCAGCGTTGAGGGACAGGGTAACGGCTACACCTTC
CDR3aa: CSVEGQGNGYTF

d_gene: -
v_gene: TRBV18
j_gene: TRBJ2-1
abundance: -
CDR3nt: TGTGCCAGCTCAGGGTCAGGATACTACAATGAGCAGTTCTTC
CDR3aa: CASSGSGYYNEQFF

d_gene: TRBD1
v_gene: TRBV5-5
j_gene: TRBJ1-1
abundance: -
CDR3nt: TGTGCCAGCAGCTTAACGACAGGGCGAATGAACACTGAAGCTTTCTTT
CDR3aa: CASSLTTGRMNTEAFF

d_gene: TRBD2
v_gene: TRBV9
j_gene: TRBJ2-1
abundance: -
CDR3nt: TGTGCCAGCAGCGTAGACGGGGCTAGCGGGAGGTACAATGAGCAGTTCTTC
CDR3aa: CASSVDGASGRYNEQFF

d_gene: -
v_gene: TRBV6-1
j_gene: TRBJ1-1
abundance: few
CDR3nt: TGTGCCAGCAGTGTTACCGGAGCCAACACTGAAGCTTTCTTT
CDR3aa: CASSVTGANTEAFF

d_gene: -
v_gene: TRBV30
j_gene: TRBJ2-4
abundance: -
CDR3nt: TGTGCCTGGAGTGTACGAAACAGCAGGCAACCCATTCAGTACTTC
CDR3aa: CAWSVRNSRQPIQYF

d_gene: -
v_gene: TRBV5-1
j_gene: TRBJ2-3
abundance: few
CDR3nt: TGCGCCAGCAGCCTCGGACGGCAGGGTGATACGCAGTATTTT
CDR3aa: CASSLGRQGDTQYF

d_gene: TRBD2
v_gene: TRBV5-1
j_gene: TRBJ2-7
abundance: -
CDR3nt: TGCGCCAGCAGGGGGGGGAGCGGGACCTCCTACGAGCAGTACTTC
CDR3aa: CASRGGSGTSYEQYF